This TCR beta chain came from a study of blood T cell repertoires in COVID-19. This CDR3 region has 13 residues. Deletions cut 0 bases from V and 4 bases from J, with 6 bases between. Germline CDR1 reads MGHRA; CDR2 reads YSYEKL. Sequenced by immunoSEQ multiplex PCR; TCRdb stores in-frame clones only, minus some. The sample lists around 170,000 clones, 88% occurring once. This chain joins TRBV4-1 and TRBJ1-1; D is ambiguous. The sequence was collected from a young woman who had recovered from COVID-19. Sequencing input: PBMCs or T cells enriched from blood (not recorded which). CDR3 residues: CASSQERSTEAFF. The CDR3 nucleotides are TGCGCCAGCAGCCAAGAGAGAAGCACTGAAGCTTTCTTT.